Presented here are 29 T cell receptor beta chains from one specimen sequenced in a study of blood T cell repertoires in COVID-19. Data came from immunoSEQ multiplex PCR; TCRdb stores just in-frame clones and leaves some out. This table has roughly 190,000 clones, around four fifths appearing once. Sequencing input: peripheral blood. The receptors stem from a man between 50 and 59 years old with active or convalescent COVID-19.

V and J are TRBV20-1 and TRBJ2-1; no definite D call. Per germline, CDR1 DFQATT and CDR2 SNEGSKA (reference sequence). Trimming stripped 0 bases from V and 8 bases from J, with 5 bases between. The CDR3 runs to 11 residues. The CDR3 sequence is CSARDEDEQFF. The CDR3 DNA reads as TGCAGTGCTAGAGATGAGGATGAGCAGTTCTTC.

This clone was seen a single time. The genes are TRBV19 and TRBJ1-6, with unresolved D. Deletions cut 5 bases from V and 8 bases from J, with 13 bases between. Germline values: CDR1 LNHDA, CDR2 SQIVND (reference sequence). This CDR3 contains 14 residues. The CDR3 sequence is CASSRGWRDSPLHF. In nucleotides, the CDR3 is TGTGCCAGTAGTCGAGGGTGGCGGGATTCACCCCTCCACTTT.

The chain combines TRBV5-1 with TRBJ1-6; TRBD1 agrees at 10 bases. CDR3 length equals 15 residues. Germline V lookup: CDR1 SGHRS, CDR2 YFSETQ. V shed 0 bases and J 8 bases; nucleotides not matched to a gene: 2. DNA for the CDR3: TGCGCCAGCAGCTTGGGGGGACAGGGGTATTCACCCCTCCACTTT. The encoded protein is CASSLGGQGYSPLHF.

The V call is TRBV5-4, the J call TRBJ2-7; 12 bases map to TRBD2. After removal of 4 bases from V and 3 bases from J, the junction contained 8 bases not matched to a gene. CDR3 length: 16 amino acids. From germline, CDR1 is SGHNT and CDR2 YYREEE (reference sequence). The CDR3 region has the DNA TGTGCCAGCAGCACGGCAGGACTAGCGGGAAACTACGAGCAGTACTTC. Encoded protein: CASSTAGLAGNYEQYF.

The rearrangement joins TRBV19 to TRBJ1-1; D uncertain. Germline CDR1 and CDR2: LNHDA and SQIVND (reference sequence). Between the trimmed V and J ends, which lost 5 bases and 2 bases, there was a span of 9 bases. This CDR3 comprises 13 residues. This chain's CDR3 is CASSLRYNTEAFF. The CDR3 DNA is TGTGCCAGTAGTCTACGCTATAACACTGAAGCTTTCTTT.

V and J are TRBV6-1 and TRBJ1-1; D gene uncertain. The germline V gene encodes CDR1 MNHNS and CDR2 SASEGT. Trimming took 2 bases from V and 1 from J, leaving 8 bases between them. This CDR3 comprises 14 residues. The CDR3 nucleotides read TGTGCCAGCAGTGAACCCGGGAGGAACACTGAAGCTTTCTTT. Translated, it gives CASSEPGRNTEAFF.

The rearrangement joins TRBV3-1 (or the pseudogene TRBV3-2) to TRBJ1-6; tentatively, D is TRBD1 (6 bases). V dropped 4 bases and J dropped 9 bases, with 19 bases sitting between them. The CDR3 runs to 16 residues. The germline CDR1 and CDR2 sequences are LGHDT and YNNKEL (reference sequence). CDR3 protein: CASSLAGQILGSPLHF. In nucleotides, the CDR3 is TGTGCCAGCAGCCTCGCCGGACAGATTTTGGGTTCACCCCTCCACTTT.

The chain links TRBV18 to TRBJ2-5; the D gene is possibly TRBD1 (6 bases). The CDR3 covers 15 residues. With 3 bases removed from V and 5 bases from J, the gap between germline ends came to 16 bases. CDR1 KGHSH and CDR2 LQKENI come from the germline V gene. DNA for the CDR3: TGTGCCAGCTCACCGAACAGGGCTATGGGGGAGACCCAGTACTTC. This codes for CASSPNRAMGETQYF.

Worth noting for this clone: Compared with germline, one end of the junction differs, possibly owing to a read error. The V gene is TRBV2, the J gene TRBJ2-1; a possible D gene is TRBD2 (6 bases). The CDR3 spans 14 residues. The germline V gene has CDR1 SNHLY and CDR2 FYNNEI. In DNA form, the CDR3 reads TGTGCCAGCGGCCGGGAGAGATCCTCCAATGAGCAGTTCTTC. Translation gives CASGRERSSNEQFF.

The chain combines TRBV10-1 with TRBJ1-1; TRBD1 might be the D (6 bases). CDR1 WNHNN and CDR2 SYGVQD come from the germline V gene (reference sequence). CDR3 length: 14 amino acids. The V end lost 0 bases, the J end lost 1 base, and 6 bases lay between the germline ends. The CDR3: CASSESTGNTEAFF. CDR3 nucleotide sequence: TGCGCCAGCAGTGAGTCGACAGGGAACACTGAAGCTTTCTTT.

This rearrangement joins TRBV5-1 to TRBJ2-3, with 9 bases that match TRBD2. Germline-derived CDR1 and CDR2 are SGHRS and YFSETQ. The ends lost 4 bases at V and 6 bases at J; junction bases unmatched: 15. CDR3 length: 17 amino acids. The CDR3 coding sequence is TGCGCCAGCAGCCCTAAACGGCCTAGCGGGATCGGGGATACGCAGTATTTT. It specifies CASSPKRPSGIGDTQYF.

The CDR3, as DNA: TGTGCCAGCGGGGCTGCAGCAACTAATGAAAAACTGTTTTTT. Its protein is CASGAAATNEKLFF. The chain recombines TRBV3-1 (or the pseudogene TRBV3-2) with TRBJ1-4, with D perhaps TRBD1 (5 bases). Germline lookup yields CDR1 LGHDT and CDR2 YNNKEL (reference sequence). V gave up 8 bases and J gave up 0 bases, with 10 bases separating them. CDR3 length equals 14 residues.

This clone was counted a single time. The chain carries TRBV11-2 and TRBJ1-3; a weak D match, TRBD1 (6 bases). V was trimmed by 2 bases and J by 0 bases, leaving 14 bases between them. Germline CDR1 is SGHAT and CDR2 is FQNNGV. The length of the CDR3 is 17 residues. CDR3 region: CASSLRGSLNSGNTIYF. CDR3 nucleotides: TGTGCCAGCAGCTTAAGGGGGTCACTAAACTCTGGAAACACCATATATTTT.

This chain links TRBV2 with TRBJ1-4, with D tentatively TRBD1 (6 bases). CDR1 is SNHLY, CDR2 FYNNEI, per germline. The CDR3 runs 14 residues. V was trimmed by 5 bases and J by 4 bases, leaving 11 bases between them. The CDR3 spells CASSPYRVNEKLFF. The CDR3 nucleotides are TGTGCCAGCAGTCCTTACAGGGTTAATGAAAAACTGTTTTTT.

The chain joins TRBV28 to TRBJ1-2; D may be TRBD1 (5 bases). CDR1 MDHEN and CDR2 SYDVKM come from the germline V gene. V gave up 2 bases and J gave up 2 bases, with 9 bases separating them. The CDR3 length is 14 residues. Written as DNA, the CDR3 is TGTGCCAGCAGTTTAGGGGGGGTAAACTATGGCTACACCTTC. As protein: CASSLGGVNYGYTF.

A note on this clone: Within the sample, other DNA sequences also encode this same CDR3. The rearrangement links TRBV5-4 to TRBJ2-7; 10 nucleotides align to TRBD1. This CDR3 comprises 15 residues. V lost 3 bases to trimming and J lost 1 base; unmatched junction nucleotides: 4. Looked up from germline, CDR1 is SGHNT and CDR2 is YYREEE (reference sequence). The CDR3 bases are TGTGCCAGCAGCTCCCCGGGACAGGGGTCCTACGAGCAGTACTTC. Protein sequence: CASSSPGQGSYEQYF.

The chain joins TRBV24-1 to TRBJ2-7, with 9 bases lining up with TRBD1. V lost 4 bases and J lost 5; bases outside the gene matches: 8. Germline V gives CDR1 KGHDR, CDR2 SFDVKD. The CDR3 sequence is 15 residues long. In DNA form, the CDR3 reads TGTGCCACCAGTGACTCGGACAGGGGTTTCCACGAGCAGTACTTC. Protein product: CATSDSDRGFHEQYF.

The V and J genes are TRBV5-1 and TRBJ2-3; TRBD1 matches at 7 bases. Unmatched junction bases numbered 5, after V lost 4 bases and J lost 0 bases. The CDR3 is made up of 15 amino acids. CDR1 and CDR2 from the germline V gene are SGHRS and YFSETQ. CDR3 sequence reads: CASSPDRPSTDTQYF. The CDR3 region has the DNA TGCGCCAGCAGCCCGGACAGGCCGAGCACAGATACGCAGTATTTT.

The V and J genes are TRBV11-3 and TRBJ2-1; 11 bases match TRBD1. The V gene end was trimmed by 3 bases and the J gene end by 8 bases; junction bases not matched to a gene: 6. The CDR3 spans 15 residues. Germline V gene lookup returns CDR1 SGHNT and CDR2 YENEEA. CDR3: CASSLGQGESDEQFF. DNA of the CDR3: TGTGCCAGCAGCTTGGGACAGGGGGAGAGCGATGAGCAGTTCTTC.

V gene TRBV3-1 (or the pseudogene TRBV3-2) combines with J gene TRBJ2-5; a possible D gene is TRBD2 (7 bases). Germline CDR1 and CDR2: LGHDT and YNNKEL (reference sequence). CDR3 size: 15 residues. With 9 bases removed from V and 0 bases from J, the gap between germline ends came to 17 bases. The CDR3: CARAPGGGHQETQYF. CDR3 DNA: TGTGCCAGAGCCCCTGGGGGGGGGCACCAAGAGACCCAGTACTTC.

The gene calls are TRBV10-1 and TRBJ2-7; 9 bases map to TRBD1. The CDR3 is 15 residues long. Per the germline V gene, CDR1 is WNHNN and CDR2 is SYGVQD (reference sequence). The V gene end was trimmed by 0 bases and the J gene end by 2 bases; junction bases not matched to a gene: 2. Here the CDR3 DNA reads TGCGCCAGCAGTGAGTCCCGGACAGGGGCCTACGAGCAGTACTTC. Translated, it gives CASSESRTGAYEQYF.

V gene TRBV4-3 combines with J gene TRBJ1-5; TRBD1 is a possible D gene (5 bases). This CDR3 has 17 residues. V was clipped by 0 bases and J by 7 bases, with 19 bases between them. Germline values: CDR1 LGHNA, CDR2 YSLEER. CDR3 sequence: CASSQDLSQGRIQPQHF. The CDR3 coding sequence is TGCGCCAGCAGCCAAGACTTGTCGCAGGGAAGAATACAGCCCCAGCATTTT.

The rearrangement joins TRBV21-1 to TRBJ2-7; the table gives TRBD1 as D, unverified against the DNA. TRBV21-1 constitutes a pseudogene. The CDR3 has 16 amino acids. The CDR3 spells CASSPDRDRGNTEQYF. CDR3 DNA sequence: TGTGCCAGCAGCCCAGACCGGGACAGAGGGAATACGGAGCAGTACTTC.

J is TRBJ2-1 and V is TRBV9; 7 bases map to TRBD2. Trimming took 0 bases from V and 6 from J; bases not matched to a gene: 6. From germline, CDR1 is SGDLS and CDR2 YYNGEE. CDR3 length equals 15 residues. In nucleotides, the CDR3 is TGTGCCAGCAGCGTAGGAGGGAGGGCGCTCAATGAGCAGTTCTTC. Translation gives CASSVGGRALNEQFF.

The V and J genes are TRBV4-1 and TRBJ1-1; 9 nucleotides align to TRBD1. CDR3 length: 15 amino acids. Germline CDR1 is MGHRA and CDR2 is YSYEKL. V was pared by 4 bases and J by 3 bases, with 6 bases of the junction left unmatched. CDR3 coding DNA: TGCGCCAGCAGCCGACGACAGGGGGGTGACACTGAAGCTTTCTTT. Its translation is CASSRRQGGDTEAFF.

The chain has TRBV30 and TRBJ2-2; maybe TRBD1 (6 bases). The V end lost 0 bases, the J end lost 6 bases, and 8 bases lay between the germline ends. The CDR3 length is 13 residues. CDR1 GTSNPN and CDR2 SVGIG come from the germline V gene (reference sequence). The CDR3 loop is CAWSVYRAGELFF. The CDR3 DNA reads as TGTGCCTGGAGTGTATACAGGGCCGGGGAGCTGTTTTTT.

The genes are TRBV7-9 and TRBJ1-1, with 7 bases that match TRBD1. CDR1 and CDR2 (germline): SEHNR, FQNEAQ (reference sequence). Trimming took 5 bases from V and 6 from J; bases not matched to a gene: 6. The CDR3 runs to 13 residues. The DNA of the CDR3 is TGTGCCAGCAGCACGAGACAGGGCTCTGAAGCTTTCTTT. Its protein product is CASSTRQGSEAFF.

This clone was seen only a few times. V is TRBV6-1 and J is TRBJ1-2, with TRBD1 as a possible D gene (5 bases). The germline V and J ends were trimmed by 2 bases and 4 bases, with 17 bases remaining between them. This CDR3 is built from 16 residues. The germline gives CDR1 MNHNS, CDR2 SASEGT. CDR3 in DNA: TGTGCCAGCAGTGAATTCGGGGGAAGAGGACTCTATGGCTACACCTTC. It translates to CASSEFGGRGLYGYTF.

The rearrangement joins TRBV28 to TRBJ2-7, with 8 nucleotides matching TRBD1. J lost 3 bases, V lost 6 bases, and 10 bases had no gene match. Germline CDR1 MDHEN, CDR2 SYDVKM. This CDR3 spans 15 amino acids. The CDR3 region is CASSPTGVRGYEQYF. The CDR3 DNA sequence: TGTGCCAGCAGCCCGACAGGGGTAAGGGGCTACGAGCAGTACTTC.